The following is a TCR beta chain sequence with its context. Libraries were prepared by immunoSEQ multiplex PCR; TCRdb keeps only in-frame clonotypes and omits some of them. The table lists 46,000 or so clones, 75% to 90% of them singletons. Trimming took 0 bases from V and 10 from J; bases not matched to a gene: 8. CDR1 and CDR2 from the germline V gene are SGDLS and YYNGEE. The CDR3 is made up of 15 amino acids. The data are from a study of blood T cell repertoires in COVID-19. Study background: PBMCs, B-cell-depleted T cells, or T cells were the source of the cDNA or gDNA that made up the material.

The chain couples TRBV9 to TRBJ2-1; 9 bases are shared with TRBD2. The sequenced sample consisted of peripheral blood. The sequence derives from a man aged 45-60 years with acute or convalescent COVID-19. The CDR3 DNA follows: TGTGCCAGCAGCGTAGGTAGCGGGGGCCCCCCGGAGCAGTTCTTC. Amino acid sequence: CASSVGSGGPPEQFF.